This T cell receptor (beta chain) comes out of a study of blood T cell repertoires in COVID-19. Recruitment covered about two dozen US areas and drew participants whose ages spanned roughly 18 to 100 years. The ends were cut back, 4 bases at V and 0 bases at J, with 6 bases in the middle. The CDR3 loop spans 14 amino acids. Germline lookup yields CDR1 SNHLY and CDR2 FYNNEI. Study processing details: For nucleated cells, counts were estimated from reference gene primer amplification. Some clones are missing from TCRdb's copy, which holds only in-frame ones; the method was immunoSEQ multiplex PCR. V, J and clone size derive from that table, while D and trimming were established from the DNA sequence. The repertoire holds about 250,000 clones, with about 85% as singletons.

The TCR comes from a woman aged 45-65 years who had recovered from COVID-19. This chain uses TRBV2 with TRBJ2-2; D is undetermined. The specimen sequenced was PBMCs or T cells enriched from blood (not recorded which). CDR3 sequence reads: CASSGPTNTGELFF. DNA of the CDR3: TGTGCCAGCAGTGGGCCGACGAACACCGGGGAGCTGTTTTTT.